This T cell receptor beta chain derives from a study of human T cells and chemical hapten exposure. Study-wide background: Small volume differences among pooled libraries mainly caused per-sample TCR yield variation.

This CDR3 contains 15 residues. Trimming shortened V by 5 bases and J by 2 bases, and 16 bases separated the two germline ends. CDR1 is DFQATT, CDR2 SNEGSKA, per germline (reference sequence). The table lists this clonotype with many counts. Per the original methods: TCR counts had a median of about 92,000 per sample and spanned roughly 23,224 to 750,000. TCRdb independently ran MiXCR on the RACE reads; one entry per CDR3 protein. The V and J calls come from TCRdb's annotation, not from the publication. The sample carries some 93,000 distinct CDR3 sequences, approximately 9.7% recorded once. Time point here: healthy volunteer bleed at 2 weeks. The total RNA was obtained from whole blood that was not fractionated.

The sequencing sample was made of whole blood. This chain uses TRBV20-1 with TRBJ1-5; D is unresolved. The sequence was collected from a female donor in good health. Some clones in this sample may be carry-over from other donors' samples. As DNA, the CDR3 is TGCAGTGCTCTGCACATGGGATCTGGCAATCAGCCCCAGCATTTT. As protein: CSALHMGSGNQPQHF.